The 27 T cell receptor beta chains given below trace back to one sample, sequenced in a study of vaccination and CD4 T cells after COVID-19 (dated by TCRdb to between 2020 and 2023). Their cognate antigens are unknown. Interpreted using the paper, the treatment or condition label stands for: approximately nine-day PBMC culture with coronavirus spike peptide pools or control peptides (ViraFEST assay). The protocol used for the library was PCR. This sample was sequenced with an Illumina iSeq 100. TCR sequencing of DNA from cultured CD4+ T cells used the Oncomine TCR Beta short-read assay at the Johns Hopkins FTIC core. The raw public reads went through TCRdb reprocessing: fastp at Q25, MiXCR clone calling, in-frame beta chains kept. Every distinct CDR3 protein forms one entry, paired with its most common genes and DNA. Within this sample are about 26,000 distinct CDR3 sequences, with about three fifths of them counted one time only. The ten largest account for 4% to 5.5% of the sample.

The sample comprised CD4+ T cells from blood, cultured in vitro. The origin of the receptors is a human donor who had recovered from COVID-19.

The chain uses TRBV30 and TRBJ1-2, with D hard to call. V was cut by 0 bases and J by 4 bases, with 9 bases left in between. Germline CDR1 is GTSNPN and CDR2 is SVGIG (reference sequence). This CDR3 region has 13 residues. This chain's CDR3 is CAWSVEAGYGYTF. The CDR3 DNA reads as TGTGCCTGGAGTGTAGAGGCGGGCTATGGCTACACCTTC.

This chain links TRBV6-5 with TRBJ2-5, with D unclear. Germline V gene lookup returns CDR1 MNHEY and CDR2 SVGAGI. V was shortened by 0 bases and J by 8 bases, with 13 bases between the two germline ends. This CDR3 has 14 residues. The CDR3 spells CASSYSFGSKTQYF. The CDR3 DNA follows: TGTGCCAGCAGTTACTCGTTCGGCAGTAAAACCCAGTACTTC.

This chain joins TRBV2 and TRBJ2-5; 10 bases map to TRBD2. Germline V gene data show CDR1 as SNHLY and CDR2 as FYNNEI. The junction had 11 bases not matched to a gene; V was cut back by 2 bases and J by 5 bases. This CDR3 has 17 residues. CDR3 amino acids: CASSEWGLARAVETQYF. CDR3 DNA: TGTGCCAGCAGTGAATGGGGACTAGCGCGGGCAGTCGAGACCCAGTACTTC.

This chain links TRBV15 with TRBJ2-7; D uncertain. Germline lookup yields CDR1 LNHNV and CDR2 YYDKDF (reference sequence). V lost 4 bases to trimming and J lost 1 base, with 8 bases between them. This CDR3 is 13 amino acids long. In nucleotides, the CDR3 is TGTGCCACCAGCATGGAGACATCCTACGAGCAGTACTTC. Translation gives CATSMETSYEQYF.

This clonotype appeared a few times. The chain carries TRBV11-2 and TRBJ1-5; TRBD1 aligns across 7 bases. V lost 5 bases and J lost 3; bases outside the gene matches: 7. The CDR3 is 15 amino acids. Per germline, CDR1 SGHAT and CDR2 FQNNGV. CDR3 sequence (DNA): TGTGCCAGCAGCCCCCGTACAGGGGTCAATCAGCCCCAGCATTTT. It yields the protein CASSPRTGVNQPQHF.

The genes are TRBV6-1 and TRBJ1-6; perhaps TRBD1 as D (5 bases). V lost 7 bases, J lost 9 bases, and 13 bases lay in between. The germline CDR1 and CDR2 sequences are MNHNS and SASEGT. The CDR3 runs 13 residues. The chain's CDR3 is CASTGRGTSPLHF. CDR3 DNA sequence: TGTGCCAGCACCGGTAGGGGAACTTCACCCCTCCACTTT.

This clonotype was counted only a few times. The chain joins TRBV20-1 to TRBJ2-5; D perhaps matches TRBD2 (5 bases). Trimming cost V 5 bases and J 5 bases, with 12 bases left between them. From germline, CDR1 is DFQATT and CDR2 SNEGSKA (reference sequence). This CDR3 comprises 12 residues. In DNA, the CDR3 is TGCAGTGCTGAACAGCGGCCGGAGACCCAGTACTTC. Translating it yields CSAEQRPETQYF.

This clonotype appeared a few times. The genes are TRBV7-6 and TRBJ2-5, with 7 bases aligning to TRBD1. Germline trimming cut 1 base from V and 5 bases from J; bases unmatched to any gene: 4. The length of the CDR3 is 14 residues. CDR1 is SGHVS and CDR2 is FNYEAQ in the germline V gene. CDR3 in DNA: TGTGCCAGCAGCTTAGGATCACAGGGGGAGACCCAGTACTTC. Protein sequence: CASSLGSQGETQYF.

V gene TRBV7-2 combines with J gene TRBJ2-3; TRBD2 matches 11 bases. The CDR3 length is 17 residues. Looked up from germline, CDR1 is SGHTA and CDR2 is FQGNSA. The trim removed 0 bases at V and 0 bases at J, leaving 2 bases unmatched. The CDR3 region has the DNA TGTGCCAGCAGCTTAGCCGGGACTAGCGGTAGCACAGATACGCAGTATTTT. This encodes CASSLAGTSGSTDTQYF.

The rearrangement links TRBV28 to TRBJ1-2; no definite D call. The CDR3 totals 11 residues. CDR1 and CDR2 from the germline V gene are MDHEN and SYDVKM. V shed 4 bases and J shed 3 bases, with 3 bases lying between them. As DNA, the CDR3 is TGTGCCAGCAGTTCCGACTATGGCTACACCTTC. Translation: CASSSDYGYTF.

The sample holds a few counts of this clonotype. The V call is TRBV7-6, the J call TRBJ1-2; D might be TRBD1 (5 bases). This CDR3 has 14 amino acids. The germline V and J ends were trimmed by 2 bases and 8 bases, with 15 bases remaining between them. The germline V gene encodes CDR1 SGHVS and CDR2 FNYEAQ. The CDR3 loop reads CASSLTQGGDGYTF. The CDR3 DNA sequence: TGTGCCAGCAGCTTAACTCAGGGAGGTGACGGCTACACCTTC.

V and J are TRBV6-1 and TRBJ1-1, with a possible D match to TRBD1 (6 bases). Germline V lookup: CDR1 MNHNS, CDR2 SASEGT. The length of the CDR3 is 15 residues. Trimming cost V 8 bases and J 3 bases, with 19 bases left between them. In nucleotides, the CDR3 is TGTGCCAGCGAACAGGGCTTAAATAGGGACACTGAAGCTTTCTTT. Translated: CASEQGLNRDTEAFF.

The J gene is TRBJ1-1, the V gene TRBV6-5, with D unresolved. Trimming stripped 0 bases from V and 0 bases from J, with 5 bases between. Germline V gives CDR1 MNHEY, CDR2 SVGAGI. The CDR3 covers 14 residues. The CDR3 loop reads CASSYSDVNTEAFF. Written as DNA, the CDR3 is TGTGCCAGCAGTTACTCGGACGTGAACACTGAAGCTTTCTTT.

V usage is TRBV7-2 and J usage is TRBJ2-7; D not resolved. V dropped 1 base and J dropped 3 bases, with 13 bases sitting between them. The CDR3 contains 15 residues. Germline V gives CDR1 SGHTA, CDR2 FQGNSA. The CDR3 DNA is TGTGCCAGCAGCTTAGAAGCAGGTCCCTACTACGAGCAGTACTTC. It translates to CASSLEAGPYYEQYF.

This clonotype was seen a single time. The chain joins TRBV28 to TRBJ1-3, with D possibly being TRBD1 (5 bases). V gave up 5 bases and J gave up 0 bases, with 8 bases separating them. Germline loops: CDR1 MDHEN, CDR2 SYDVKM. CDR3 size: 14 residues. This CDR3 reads CASSGGGSGNTIYF. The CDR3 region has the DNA TGTGCCAGCAGTGGGGGGGGCTCTGGAAACACCATATATTTT.

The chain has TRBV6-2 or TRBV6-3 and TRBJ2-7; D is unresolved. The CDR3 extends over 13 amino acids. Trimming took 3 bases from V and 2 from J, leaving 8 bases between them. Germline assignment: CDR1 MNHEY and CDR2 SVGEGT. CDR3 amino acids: CASSYGPTYEQYF. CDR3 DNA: TGTGCCAGCAGTTATGGACCAACCTACGAGCAGTACTTC.

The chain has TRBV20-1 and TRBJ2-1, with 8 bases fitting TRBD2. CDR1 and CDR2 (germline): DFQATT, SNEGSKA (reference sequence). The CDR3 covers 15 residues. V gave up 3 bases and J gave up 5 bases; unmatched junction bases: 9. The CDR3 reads CSARPPGRGNNEQFF. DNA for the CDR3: TGCAGTGCTAGGCCCCCCGGGAGGGGTAACAATGAGCAGTTCTTC.

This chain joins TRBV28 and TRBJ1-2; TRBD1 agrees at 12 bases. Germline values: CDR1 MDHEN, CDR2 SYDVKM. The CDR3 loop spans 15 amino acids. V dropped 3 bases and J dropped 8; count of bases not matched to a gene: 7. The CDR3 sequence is CASSFKGTGGGGYTF. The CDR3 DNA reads TGTGCCAGCAGTTTTAAAGGGACAGGGGGCGGGGGCTACACCTTC.

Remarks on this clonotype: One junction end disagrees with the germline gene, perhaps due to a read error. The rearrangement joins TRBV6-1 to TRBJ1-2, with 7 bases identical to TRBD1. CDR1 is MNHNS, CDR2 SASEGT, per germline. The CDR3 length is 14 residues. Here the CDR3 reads CASSFSRGRSGCTF. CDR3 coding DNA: TGTGCCAGCAGCTTTTCAAGGGGGCGGAGTGGCTGCACCTTC.

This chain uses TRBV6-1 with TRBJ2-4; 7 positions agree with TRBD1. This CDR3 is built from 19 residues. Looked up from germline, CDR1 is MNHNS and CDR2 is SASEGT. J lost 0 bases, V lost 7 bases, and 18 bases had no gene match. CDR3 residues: CASNKTGLKLFLAKNIQYF. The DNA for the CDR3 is TGTGCCAGCAACAAGACAGGGTTAAAACTTTTTCTAGCCAAAAACATTCAGTACTTC.

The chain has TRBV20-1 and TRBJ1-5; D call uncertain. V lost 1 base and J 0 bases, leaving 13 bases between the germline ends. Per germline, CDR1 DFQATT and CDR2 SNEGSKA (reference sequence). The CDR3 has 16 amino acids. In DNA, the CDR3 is TGCAGTGCTAGAGTAGCTCCCAAGTCTAGCAATCAGCCCCAGCATTTT. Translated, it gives CSARVAPKSSNQPQHF.

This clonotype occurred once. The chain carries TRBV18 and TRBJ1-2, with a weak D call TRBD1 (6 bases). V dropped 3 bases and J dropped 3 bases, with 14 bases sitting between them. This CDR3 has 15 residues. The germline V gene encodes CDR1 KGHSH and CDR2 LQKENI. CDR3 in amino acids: CASSPVTGPDYGYTF. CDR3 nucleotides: TGTGCCAGCTCACCCGTGACAGGACCTGACTATGGCTACACCTTC.

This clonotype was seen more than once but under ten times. The CDR3 is CSARRTSGSSYEQYF. In nucleotides, the CDR3 is TGCAGTGCTAGACGAACTAGCGGGAGCTCCTACGAGCAGTACTTC. The V and J genes are TRBV20-1 and TRBJ2-7, with 11 bases aligning to TRBD2. CDR1 is DFQATT and CDR2 is SNEGSKA in the germline V gene (reference sequence). The CDR3 extends over 15 amino acids. With V trimmed by 2 bases and J by 0 bases, 3 bases remained unmatched.

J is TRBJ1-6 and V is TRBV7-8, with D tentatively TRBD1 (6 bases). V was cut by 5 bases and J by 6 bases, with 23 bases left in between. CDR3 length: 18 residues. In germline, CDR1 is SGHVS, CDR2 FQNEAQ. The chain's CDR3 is CASSRGGHVTTINSPLHF. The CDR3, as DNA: TGTGCCAGCAGCAGAGGGGGGCACGTCACAACTATTAATTCACCCCTCCACTTT.

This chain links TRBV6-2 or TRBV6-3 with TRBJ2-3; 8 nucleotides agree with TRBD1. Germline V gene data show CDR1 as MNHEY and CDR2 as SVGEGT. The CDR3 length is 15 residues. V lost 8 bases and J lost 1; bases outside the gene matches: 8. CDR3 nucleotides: TGTGCCAGCTATCGGACAGGGACGGGCACAGATACGCAGTATTTT. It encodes CASYRTGTGTDTQYF.

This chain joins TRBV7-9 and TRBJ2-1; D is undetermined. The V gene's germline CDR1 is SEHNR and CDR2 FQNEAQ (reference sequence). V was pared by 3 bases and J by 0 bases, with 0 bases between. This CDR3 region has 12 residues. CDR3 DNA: TGTGCCAGCAGCTTCTCCTACAATGAGCAGTTCTTC. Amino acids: CASSFSYNEQFF.

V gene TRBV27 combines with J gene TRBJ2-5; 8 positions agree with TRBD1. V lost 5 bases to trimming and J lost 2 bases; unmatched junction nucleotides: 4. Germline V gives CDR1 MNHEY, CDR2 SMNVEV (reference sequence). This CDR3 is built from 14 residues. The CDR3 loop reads CASSPWTGQETQYF. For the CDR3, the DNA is TGTGCCAGCAGTCCATGGACAGGGCAAGAGACCCAGTACTTC.